This T cell receptor beta chain stems from a study of T cells expressing NK-cell markers. With regard to this clonotype: Its antigen is unknown.

Reanalyzing the 5' RACE reads, TCRdb keeps one entry per CDR3 protein, without DNA. The sample spans more than 400,000 distinct CDR3 sequences; the ten largest clones claim roughly 7.2%. Notes on the study in general: A handful of donors had dominant NKG2C+ clonotypes that comprised about 1.0-8% of their CD8+ T cells. Nothing established the HCMV specificity of expanded NKG2C+ T cell clones.

CDR3 length equals 13 residues. The germline V gene has CDR1 KGHDR and CDR2 SFDVKD. The sequenced sample was blood T cells: a sorted CD56 or NKG2C T cell subset, CD4+ or CD8+ T cells, or bulk PBMC T cells (not recorded which). The chain is built from TRBV24-1 and TRBJ2-5. The receptor was derived from a woman aged 18-70 years in good health. The chain's CDR3 is CATSDFMGETQYF.